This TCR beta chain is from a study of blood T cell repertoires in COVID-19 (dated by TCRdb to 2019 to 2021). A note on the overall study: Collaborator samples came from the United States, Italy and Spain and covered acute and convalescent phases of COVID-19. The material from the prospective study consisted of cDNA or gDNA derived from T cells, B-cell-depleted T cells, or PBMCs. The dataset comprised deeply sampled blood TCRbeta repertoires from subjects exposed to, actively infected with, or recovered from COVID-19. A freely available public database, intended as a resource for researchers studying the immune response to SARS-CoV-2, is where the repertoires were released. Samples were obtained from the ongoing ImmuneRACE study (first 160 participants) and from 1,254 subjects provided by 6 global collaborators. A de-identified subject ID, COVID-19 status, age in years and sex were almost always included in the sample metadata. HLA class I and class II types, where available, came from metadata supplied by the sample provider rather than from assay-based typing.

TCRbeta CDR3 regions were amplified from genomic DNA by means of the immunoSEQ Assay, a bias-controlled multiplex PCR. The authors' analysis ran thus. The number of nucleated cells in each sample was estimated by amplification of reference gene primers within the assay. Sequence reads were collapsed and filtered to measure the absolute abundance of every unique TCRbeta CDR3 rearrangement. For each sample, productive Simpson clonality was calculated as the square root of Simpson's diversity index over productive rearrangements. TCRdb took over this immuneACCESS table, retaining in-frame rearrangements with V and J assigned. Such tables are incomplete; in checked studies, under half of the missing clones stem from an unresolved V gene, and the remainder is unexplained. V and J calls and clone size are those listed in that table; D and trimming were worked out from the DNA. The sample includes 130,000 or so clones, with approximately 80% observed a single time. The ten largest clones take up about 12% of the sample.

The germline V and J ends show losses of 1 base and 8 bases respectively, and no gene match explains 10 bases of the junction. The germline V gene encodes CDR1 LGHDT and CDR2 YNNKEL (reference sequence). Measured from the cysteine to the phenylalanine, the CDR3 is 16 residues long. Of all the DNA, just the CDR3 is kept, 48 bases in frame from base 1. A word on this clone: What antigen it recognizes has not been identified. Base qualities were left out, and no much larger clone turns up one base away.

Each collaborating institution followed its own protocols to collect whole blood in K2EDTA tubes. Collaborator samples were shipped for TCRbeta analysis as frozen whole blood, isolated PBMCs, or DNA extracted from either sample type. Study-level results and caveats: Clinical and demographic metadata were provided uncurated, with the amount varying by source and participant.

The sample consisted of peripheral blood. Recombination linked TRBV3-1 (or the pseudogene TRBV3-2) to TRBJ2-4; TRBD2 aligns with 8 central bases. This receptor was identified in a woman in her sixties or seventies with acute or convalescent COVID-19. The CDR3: CASSQGEVAGGYIQYF. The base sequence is TGTGCCAGCAGCCAAGGGGAGGTGGCGGGGGGATACATTCAGTACTTC.